The 10 T cell receptor beta chains in this list originate from one sample, sequenced in a study of blood T cell repertoires in COVID-19. TCRdb's table, derived via immunoSEQ multiplex PCR, lists solely in-frame clones and lacks some. The table lists 110,000 to 150,000 clones, about nine tenths of them singletons. Source material: PBMCs or T cells enriched from blood (not recorded which). The source of these receptors is a man between 60 and 75 years old who had recovered from COVID-19.

This rearrangement joins TRBV10-2 to TRBJ1-3; no reliable D call. Trimming pared 5 bases from V and 3 bases from J, leaving 11 bases between. Germline loops: CDR1 WSHSY, CDR2 SAAADI. There are 14 residues in the CDR3. CDR3 sequence: CASSLQTLGNTIYF. In nucleotides, the CDR3 is TGCGCCAGCAGTCTGCAGACACTTGGAAACACCATATATTTT.

The chain uses TRBV6-1 and TRBJ2-2; D gene unclear. Germline V CDR1 and CDR2: MNHNS, SASEGT. The CDR3 contains 15 residues. With 3 bases removed from V and 3 bases from J, the gap between germline ends came to 11 bases. The CDR3, as DNA: TGTGCCAGCAGTGATGGCCAGAAAGACACCGGGGAGCTGTTTTTT. This encodes CASSDGQKDTGELFF.

V and J are TRBV5-4 and TRBJ2-3; 7 bases line up with TRBD2. The CDR3 contains 16 residues. With V trimmed by 0 bases and J by 2 bases, 6 bases remained unmatched. Germline V gene data show CDR1 as SGHNT and CDR2 as YYREEE (reference sequence). The CDR3 loop is CASSLDSAGDTDTQYF. The CDR3 DNA is TGTGCCAGCAGCTTGGATTCTGCGGGGGACACAGATACGCAGTATTTT.

This chain links TRBV4-2 with TRBJ1-2; no clear D. The CDR3 is 15 residues long. Trimming removed 0 bases from V and 3 bases from J, with 11 bases in between. CDR1 and CDR2 from the germline V gene are LGHNA and YNFKEQ. This chain's CDR3 is CASSQDVNSYYGYTF. CDR3 coding DNA: TGTGCCAGCAGCCAAGATGTAAACAGCTACTATGGCTACACCTTC.

The chain has TRBV12-3 or TRBV12-4 and TRBJ2-2, with a weak D call TRBD2 (6 bases). Trimming took off 5 bases at V and 7 bases at J, with 11 bases between the two ends. The CDR3 totals 13 residues. Here the CDR3 DNA reads TGTGCCAGCAGTCCACTAGCAAGCGGGGAGCTGTTTTTT. It is translated as CASSPLASGELFF.

The chain employs TRBV6-5 and TRBJ2-7, with TRBD2 as a possible D gene (6 bases). This CDR3 contains 13 residues. V shed 8 bases and J shed 6 bases, with 17 bases lying between them. Germline-derived CDR1 and CDR2 are MNHEY and SVGAGI. In nucleotides, the CDR3 is TGTGCCAGCCGCGAGACTAGAGGGGCCGAGCAGTACTTC. This gives the protein CASRETRGAEQYF.

The J gene is TRBJ2-5, the V gene TRBV7-9; D not resolved. V was clipped by 1 base and J by 5 bases, with 5 bases between them. This CDR3 has 12 residues. Germline loops: CDR1 SEHNR, CDR2 FQNEAQ (reference sequence). Here the CDR3 DNA reads TGTGCCAGCAGCTTAGAAGAGGAGACCCAGTACTTC. It codes for CASSLEEETQYF.

The chain combines TRBV7-8 with TRBJ2-1; 14 nucleotides agree with TRBD2. The ends lost 5 bases at V and 9 bases at J; junction bases unmatched: 6. This CDR3 is built from 15 residues. CDR1 SGHVS and CDR2 FQNEAQ come from the germline V gene. The CDR3 spells CASSTTSGRAREQFF. CDR3 nucleotide sequence: TGTGCCAGCAGCACGACTAGCGGGAGGGCCCGTGAGCAGTTCTTC. Filled out from reference TRBV7-8 and TRBJ2-1, the complete variable domain reads GAGVSQSPRYKVAKRGQDVALRCDPISGHVSLFWYQQALGQGPEFLTYFQNEAQLDKSGLPSDRFFAERPEGSVSTLKIQRTQQEDSAVYLCASSTTSGRAREQFFGPGTRLTVL.

This clone has only a few counts. The CDR3 is CASSRMGTSGPYNEQFF. In DNA form, the CDR3 reads TGTGCCAGCAGTCGTATGGGGACTAGCGGGCCTTACAATGAGCAGTTCTTC. V gene TRBV7-8 combines with J gene TRBJ2-1; 12 bases are a match to TRBD2. The germline gives CDR1 SGHVS, CDR2 FQNEAQ. The V and J ends lost 6 bases and 4 bases, in that order; junction bases with no gene match: 10. This CDR3 spans 17 amino acids.

J is TRBJ2-1 and V is TRBV4-1; 9 bases align to TRBD2. CDR3 size: 17 residues. The J segment lost 2 bases and the V segment lost 6 bases, leaving 11 bases of the junction unmatched. Germline V lookup: CDR1 MGHRA, CDR2 YSYEKL. Here the CDR3 reads CASRPLLAGPTYNEQFF. The CDR3 nucleotides are TGCGCCAGCAGACCACTCCTAGCGGGACCTACCTACAATGAGCAGTTCTTC.